The 7 T cell receptor beta chains listed next were all sequenced from one sample in a study of identical twins' blood T cells. TCRdb called the 5' RACE reads again in MiXCR, with one record for every CDR3 protein. The table has 350,000 to 450,000 distinct CDR3 sequences, 28% seen once. Sequenced sample: PBMCs. The receptors here all came from a woman aged 18 to 50 in good health.

This chain links TRBV12-3 or TRBV12-4 with TRBJ1-1; TRBD1 matches at 7 bases. With 7 bases clipped from V and 10 bases from J, the junction kept 15 bases outside the gene matches. This CDR3 region has 14 residues. CDR3 sequence reads: CASIVTGAPLPAFF. The DNA for the CDR3 is TGTGCCAGCATTGTAACAGGGGCCCCACTCCCAGCTTTCTTT.

V is TRBV5-6 and J is TRBJ2-3; possibly TRBD2 for D (5 bases). With 1 base removed from V and 1 base from J, the gap between germline ends came to 16 bases. The V gene's germline CDR1 is SGHDT and CDR2 YYEEEE. There are 17 residues in the CDR3. CDR3: CASSLIRQRLGTDTQYF. The DNA for the CDR3 is TGTGCCAGCAGCTTGATTCGGCAGCGGCTGGGCACAGATACGCAGTATTTT.

The V call is TRBV7-3, the J call TRBJ1-1; D not certain. CDR1 is SGHTA, CDR2 FQGTGA, per germline. There are 13 residues in the CDR3. V was clipped by 5 bases and J by 0 bases, with 7 bases between them. CDR3 DNA sequence: TGTGCCAGCAGCAATGGGATGAACACTGAAGCTTTCTTT. Translation: CASSNGMNTEAFF.

This clonotype was seen only once. V is TRBV7-9 and J is TRBJ1-2, with D possibly being TRBD1 (5 bases). The V and J ends lost 1 base and 8 bases respectively, with 17 bases between them. Germline CDR1 reads SEHNR; CDR2 reads FQNEAQ (reference sequence). CDR3 length equals 15 residues. The CDR3 DNA follows: TGTGCCAGCAGCTTAGGCTTCGGGGGGGGATCCGGCTACACCTTC. Translating gives CASSLGFGGGSGYTF.

As DNA, the CDR3 is TGTGCCAGCAGCCAAGGGGGTGGAACATCCCAGCATTTT. It codes for CASSQGGGTSQHF. V gene TRBV3-1 combines with J gene TRBJ1-5; D is ambiguous. The CDR3 totals 13 residues. The ends were cut back, 1 base at V and 11 bases at J, with 12 bases in the middle. Germline CDR1 is LGHDT and CDR2 is YNNKEL (reference sequence).

The chain uses TRBV11-2 and TRBJ1-4; D is unresolved. In germline, CDR1 is SGHAT, CDR2 FQNNGV. The CDR3 runs 15 residues. V shed 5 bases and J shed 5 bases, with 15 bases lying between them. CDR3 region: CASSHQMQENEKLFF. The CDR3 DNA reads as TGTGCCAGCAGCCACCAAATGCAGGAAAATGAAAAACTGTTTTTT.

This clonotype was counted between two and nine times. The chain combines TRBV20-1 with TRBJ2-7; TRBD2 aligns across 10 bases. J was trimmed by 2 bases and V by 1 base; bases with no gene match: 2. This CDR3 region has 14 residues. Germline V gives CDR1 DFQATT, CDR2 SNEGSKA (reference sequence). In DNA, the CDR3 is TGCAGTGCTAGAGGTCTAGCGGGAGCCTACGAGCAGTACTTC. Protein sequence: CSARGLAGAYEQYF.